What follows is one TCR beta chain and its context. Every donor was a Caucasian adult from Nashville, Tennessee. This sample is part of a study of shared clonotypes between healthy human individuals. Samples underwent the assay at deep level. The table came from immunoSEQ multiplex PCR; TCRdb's copy has only in-frame clones and leaves some out. The data show 110,000 or so clones, more than 65% seen once. After removal of 6 bases from V and 7 bases from J, the junction contained 12 bases not matched to a gene. The CDR3 sequence is 16 residues long. Germline CDR1 and CDR2: LNHDA and SQIVND (reference sequence).

This TCR was sampled from a woman aged 25 to 39 in good health. The chain joins TRBV19 to TRBJ1-5; 10 bases align to TRBD1. The sample comprised memory CD8+ T cells sorted from blood. The subset denotes: CD45RO+ cells pooled with CCR7-negative TemRA cells. CDR3 region: CASSETGGFSGQPQHF. The CDR3 coding sequence is TGTGCCAGTAGCGAGACAGGGGGCTTTTCAGGACAGCCCCAGCATTTT.